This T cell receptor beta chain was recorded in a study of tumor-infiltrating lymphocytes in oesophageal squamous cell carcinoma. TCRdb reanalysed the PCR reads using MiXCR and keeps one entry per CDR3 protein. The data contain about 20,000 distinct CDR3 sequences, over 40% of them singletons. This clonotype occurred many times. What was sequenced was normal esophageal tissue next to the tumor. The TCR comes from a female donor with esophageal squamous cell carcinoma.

The CDR3 protein is CASSTDRGQQPQHF. CDR3 coding DNA: TGTGCCAGCAGCACGGACAGGGGGCAGCAGCCCCAGCATTTT. The chain joins TRBV6-1 to TRBJ1-5; 11 bases match TRBD1. The germline V gene encodes CDR1 MNHNS and CDR2 SASEGT. V lost 6 bases and J lost 7; bases outside the gene matches: 5. The CDR3 extends over 14 amino acids.